The entry below describes one T cell receptor (beta chain). Its antigen is currently unknown. The data are from a study of cytomegalovirus exposure and HLA in healthy donors. Study overall: Findings of an earlier analysis included roughly 120 million unique TCR beta sequences from 180 million or so T cells.

Study-level results: The classifier reportedly diagnosed cytomegalovirus status with high specificity and sensitivity. Generally TCR sequences proved uncommon, though certain public TCRs appeared in numerous donors.

Primers: 60 Vbeta forward and 13 Jbeta reverse. Method: immunoSEQ multiplex PCR; TCRdb's copy keeps in-frame clones and lacks some. The sample lists over 50,000 clones, roughly four fifths occurring once. Germline values: CDR1 MNHNY, CDR2 SVGAGI (reference sequence). The CDR3 runs to 15 residues. V trimming: 6 bases; J trimming: 5 bases; junction bases outside the gene matches: 11. The sample consisted of PBMCs. This sequence originates from a man aged 40-55 years in good health and CMV-seronegative. The J gene is TRBJ1-2, the V gene TRBV6-6; 8 bases map to TRBD1. The CDR3 here is CASSARPDRAYGYTF. The CDR3 DNA reads as TGTGCCAGCAGCGCGAGGCCGGACAGGGCATATGGCTACACCTTC.